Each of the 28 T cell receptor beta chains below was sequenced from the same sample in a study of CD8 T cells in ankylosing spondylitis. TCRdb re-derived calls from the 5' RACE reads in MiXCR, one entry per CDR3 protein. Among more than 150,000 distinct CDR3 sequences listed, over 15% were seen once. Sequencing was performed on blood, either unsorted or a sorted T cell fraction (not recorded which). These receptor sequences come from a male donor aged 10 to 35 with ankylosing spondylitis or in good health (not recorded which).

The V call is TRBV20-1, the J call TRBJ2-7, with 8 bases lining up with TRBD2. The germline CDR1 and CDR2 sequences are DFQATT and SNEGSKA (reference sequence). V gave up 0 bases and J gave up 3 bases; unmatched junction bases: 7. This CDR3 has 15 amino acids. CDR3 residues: CSARDAQRELYEQYF. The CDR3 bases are TGCAGTGCTAGAGACGCCCAGCGGGAGCTCTACGAGCAGTACTTC.

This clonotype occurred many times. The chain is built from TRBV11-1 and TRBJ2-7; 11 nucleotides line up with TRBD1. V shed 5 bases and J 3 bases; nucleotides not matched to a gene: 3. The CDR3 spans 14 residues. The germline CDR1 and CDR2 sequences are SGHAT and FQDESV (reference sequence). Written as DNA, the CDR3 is TGTGCCAGCAGCCGGGACAGGGGGATCTACGAGCAGTACTTC. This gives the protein CASSRDRGIYEQYF.

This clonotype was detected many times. CDR3 loop: CTSSHDLWCEQYV. The CDR3 DNA follows: TGCACCAGCAGCCATGACCTCTGGTGCGAGCAGTACGTC. The chain employs TRBV1 and TRBJ2-7. TRBV1 is flagged as a pseudogene. The CDR3 runs 13 residues.

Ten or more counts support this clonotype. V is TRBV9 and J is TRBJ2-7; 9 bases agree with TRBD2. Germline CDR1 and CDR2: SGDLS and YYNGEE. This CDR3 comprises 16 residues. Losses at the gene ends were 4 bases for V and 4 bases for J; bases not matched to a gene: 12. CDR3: CASSPSGGSGRYEQYF. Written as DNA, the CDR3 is TGTGCCAGCAGCCCCTCGGGGGGTAGCGGGAGATACGAGCAGTACTTC.

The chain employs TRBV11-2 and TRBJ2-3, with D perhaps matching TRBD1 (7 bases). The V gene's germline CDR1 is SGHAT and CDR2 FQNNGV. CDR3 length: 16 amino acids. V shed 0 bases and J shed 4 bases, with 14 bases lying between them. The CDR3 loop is CASSLDLAGGSDTQYF. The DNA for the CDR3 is TGTGCCAGCAGCTTAGATTTGGCAGGGGGGTCAGATACGCAGTATTTT. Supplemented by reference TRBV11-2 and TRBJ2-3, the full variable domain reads EAGVAQSPRYKIIEKRQSVAFWCNPISGHATLYWYQQILGQGPKLLIQFQNNGVVDDSQLPKDRFSAERLKGVDSTLKIQPAKLEDSAVYLCASSLDLAGGSDTQYFGPGTRLTVL.

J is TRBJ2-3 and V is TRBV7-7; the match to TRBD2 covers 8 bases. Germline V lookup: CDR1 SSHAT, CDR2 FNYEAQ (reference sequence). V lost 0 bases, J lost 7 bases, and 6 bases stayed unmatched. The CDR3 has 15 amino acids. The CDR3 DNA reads TGTGCCAGCAGCTTAGCAGCGGGAGAGGGGTATACGCAGTATTTT. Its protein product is CASSLAAGEGYTQYF.

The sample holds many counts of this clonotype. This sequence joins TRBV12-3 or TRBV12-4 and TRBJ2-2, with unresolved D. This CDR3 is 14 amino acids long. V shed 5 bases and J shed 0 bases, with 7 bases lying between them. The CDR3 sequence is CASSQRPNTGELFF. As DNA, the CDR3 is TGTGCCAGCAGTCAGAGACCGAACACCGGGGAGCTGTTTTTT.

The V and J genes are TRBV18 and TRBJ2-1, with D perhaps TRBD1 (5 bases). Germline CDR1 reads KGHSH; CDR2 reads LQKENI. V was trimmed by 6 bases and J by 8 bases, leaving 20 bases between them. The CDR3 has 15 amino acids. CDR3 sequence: CASSYGHPPADEQFF. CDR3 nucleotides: TGTGCCAGCTCCTACGGACACCCACCCGCAGATGAGCAGTTCTTC.

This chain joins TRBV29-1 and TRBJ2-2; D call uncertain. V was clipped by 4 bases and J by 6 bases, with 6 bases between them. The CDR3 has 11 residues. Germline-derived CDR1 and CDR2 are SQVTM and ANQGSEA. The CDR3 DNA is TGCAGCGTTGTTGGGGCCGGGGAGCTGTTTTTT. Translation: CSVVGAGELFF.

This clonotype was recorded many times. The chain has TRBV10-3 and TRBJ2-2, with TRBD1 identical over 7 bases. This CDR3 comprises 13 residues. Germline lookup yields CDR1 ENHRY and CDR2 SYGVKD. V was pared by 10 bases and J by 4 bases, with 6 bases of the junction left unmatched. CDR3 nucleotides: TGTGCCACCACAGGGGTAGGCACCGGGGAGCTGTTTTTT. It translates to CATTGVGTGELFF.

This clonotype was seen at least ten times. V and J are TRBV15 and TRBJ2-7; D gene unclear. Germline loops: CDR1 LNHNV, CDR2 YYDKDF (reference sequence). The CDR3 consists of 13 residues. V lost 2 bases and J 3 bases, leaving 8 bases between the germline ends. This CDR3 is CATSRFRNYEQYF. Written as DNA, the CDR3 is TGTGCCACCAGCAGATTTCGTAACTACGAGCAGTACTTC.

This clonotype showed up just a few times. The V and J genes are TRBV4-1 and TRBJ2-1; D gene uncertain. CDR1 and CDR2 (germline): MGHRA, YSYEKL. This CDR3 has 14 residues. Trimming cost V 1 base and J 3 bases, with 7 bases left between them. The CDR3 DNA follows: TGCGCCAGCAGCCAAGGTCCGGGCTACAATGAGCAGTTCTTC. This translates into CASSQGPGYNEQFF.

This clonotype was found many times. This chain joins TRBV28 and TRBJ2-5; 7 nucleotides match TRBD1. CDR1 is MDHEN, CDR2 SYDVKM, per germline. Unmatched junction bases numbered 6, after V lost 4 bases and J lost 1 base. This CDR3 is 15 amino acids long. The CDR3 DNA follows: TGTGCCAGCAGTTCCCCCGGGACAGCCCAAGAGACCCAGTACTTC. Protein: CASSSPGTAQETQYF.

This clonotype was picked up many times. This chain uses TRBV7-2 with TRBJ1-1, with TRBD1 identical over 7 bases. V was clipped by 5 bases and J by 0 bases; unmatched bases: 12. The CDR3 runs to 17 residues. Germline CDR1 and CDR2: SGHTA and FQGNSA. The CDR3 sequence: CASSETGAAGVNTEAFF. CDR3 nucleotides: TGTGCCAGCAGCGAAACAGGGGCCGCTGGGGTGAACACTGAAGCTTTCTTT.

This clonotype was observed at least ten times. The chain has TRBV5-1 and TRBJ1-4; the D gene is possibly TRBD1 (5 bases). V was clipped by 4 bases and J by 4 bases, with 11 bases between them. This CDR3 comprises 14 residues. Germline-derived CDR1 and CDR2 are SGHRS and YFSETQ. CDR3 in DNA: TGCGCCAGCAGCCCCGGGGGTAGTAATGAAAAACTGTTTTTT. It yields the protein CASSPGGSNEKLFF.

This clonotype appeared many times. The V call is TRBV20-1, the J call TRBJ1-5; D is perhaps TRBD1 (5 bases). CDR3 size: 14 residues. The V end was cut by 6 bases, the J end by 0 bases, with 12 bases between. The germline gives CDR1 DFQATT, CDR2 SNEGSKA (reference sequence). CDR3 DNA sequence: TGCAGTGCACCGACAGTCTATAGCAATCAGCCCCAGCATTTT. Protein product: CSAPTVYSNQPQHF.

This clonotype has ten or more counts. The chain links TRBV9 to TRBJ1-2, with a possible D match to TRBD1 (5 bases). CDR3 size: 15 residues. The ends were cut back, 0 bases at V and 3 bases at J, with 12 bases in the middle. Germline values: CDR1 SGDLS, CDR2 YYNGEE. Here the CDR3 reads CASSVGQLGYYGYTF. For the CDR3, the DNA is TGTGCCAGCAGCGTAGGACAGTTAGGTTACTATGGCTACACCTTC.

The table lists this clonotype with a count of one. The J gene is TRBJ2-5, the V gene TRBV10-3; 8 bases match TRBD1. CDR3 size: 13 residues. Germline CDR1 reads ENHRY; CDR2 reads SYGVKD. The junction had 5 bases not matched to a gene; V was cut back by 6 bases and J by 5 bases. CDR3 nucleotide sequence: TGTGCCATCAGGCAGGGGGCTGAGGAGACCCAGTACTTC. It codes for CAIRQGAEETQYF.

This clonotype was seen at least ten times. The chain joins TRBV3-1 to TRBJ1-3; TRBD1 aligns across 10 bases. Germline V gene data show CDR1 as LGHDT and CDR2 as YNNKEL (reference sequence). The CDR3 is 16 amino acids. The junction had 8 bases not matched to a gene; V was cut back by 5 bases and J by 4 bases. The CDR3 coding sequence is TGTGCCAGCAGCTCAACCGGGACAGGGGTCGGAAACACCATATATTTT. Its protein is CASSSTGTGVGNTIYF. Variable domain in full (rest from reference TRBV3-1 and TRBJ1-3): DTAVSQTPKYLVTQMGNDKSIKCEQNLGHDTMYWYKQDSKKFLKIMFSYNNKELIINETVPNRFSPKSPDKAHLNLHINSLELGDSAVYFCASSSTGTGVGNTIYFGEGSWLTVV.

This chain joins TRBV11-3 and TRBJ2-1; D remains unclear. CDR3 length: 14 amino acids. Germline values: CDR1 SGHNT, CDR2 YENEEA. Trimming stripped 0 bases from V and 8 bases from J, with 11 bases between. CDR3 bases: TGTGCCAGCAGCTTAGAAGAGTGGTCTTATGAGCAGTTCTTC. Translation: CASSLEEWSYEQFF.

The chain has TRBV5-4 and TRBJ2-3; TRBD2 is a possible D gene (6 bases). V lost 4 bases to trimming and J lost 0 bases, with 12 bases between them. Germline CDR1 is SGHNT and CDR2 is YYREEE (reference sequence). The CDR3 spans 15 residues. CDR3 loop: CASSTRRDSTDTQYF. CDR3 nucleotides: TGTGCCAGCAGCACACGGAGGGATAGCACAGATACGCAGTATTTT.

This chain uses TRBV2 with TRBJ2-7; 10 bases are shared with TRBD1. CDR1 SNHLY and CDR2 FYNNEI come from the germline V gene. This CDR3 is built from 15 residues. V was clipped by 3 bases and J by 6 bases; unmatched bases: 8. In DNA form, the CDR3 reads TGTGCCAGCAGTGAGGGCAGGACAGGGGGAAGCGAGCAGTACGTC. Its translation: CASSEGRTGGSEQYV.

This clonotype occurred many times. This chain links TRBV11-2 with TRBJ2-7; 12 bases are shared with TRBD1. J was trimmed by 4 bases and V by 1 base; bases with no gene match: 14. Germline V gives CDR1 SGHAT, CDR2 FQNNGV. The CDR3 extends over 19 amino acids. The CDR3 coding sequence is TGTGCCAGCAGCTTAGGGAAGGCTACCGGGACAGGGGGCTGGTACGAGCAGTACGTC. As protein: CASSLGKATGTGGWYEQYV.

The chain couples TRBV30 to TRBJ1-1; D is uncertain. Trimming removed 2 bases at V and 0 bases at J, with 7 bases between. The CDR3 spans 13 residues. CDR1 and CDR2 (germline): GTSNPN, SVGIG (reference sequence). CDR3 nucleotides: TGTGCCTGGAGTTGGTCAGTGAACACTGAAGCTTTCTTT. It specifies CAWSWSVNTEAFF.

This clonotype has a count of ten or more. The CDR3 loop is CASSTTGKGELFF. The CDR3 nucleotides are TGTGCCAGCAGTACGACAGGGAAGGGGGAGCTGTTTTTT. This chain connects TRBV28 to TRBJ2-2, with 7 bases aligning to TRBD1. After removal of 5 bases from V and 8 bases from J, the junction contained 5 bases not matched to a gene. Germline V gives CDR1 MDHEN, CDR2 SYDVKM. There are 13 residues in the CDR3.

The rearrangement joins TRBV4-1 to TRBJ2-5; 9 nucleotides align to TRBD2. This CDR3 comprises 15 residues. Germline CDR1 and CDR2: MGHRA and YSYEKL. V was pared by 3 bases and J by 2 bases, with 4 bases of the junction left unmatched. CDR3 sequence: CASSQPGLAQETQYF. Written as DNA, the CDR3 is TGCGCCAGCAGCCAGCCGGGACTAGCACAAGAGACCCAGTACTTC.

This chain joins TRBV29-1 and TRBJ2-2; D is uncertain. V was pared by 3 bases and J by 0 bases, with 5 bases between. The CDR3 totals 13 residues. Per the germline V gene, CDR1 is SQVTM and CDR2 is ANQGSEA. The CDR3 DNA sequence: TGCAGCGTTGAGACTCCGAACACCGGGGAGCTGTTTTTT. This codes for CSVETPNTGELFF.

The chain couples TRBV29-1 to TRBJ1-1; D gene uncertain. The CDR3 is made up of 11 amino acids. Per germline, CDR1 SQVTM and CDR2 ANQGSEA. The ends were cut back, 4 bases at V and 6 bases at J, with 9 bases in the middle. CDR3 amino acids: CSVVVGAEAFF. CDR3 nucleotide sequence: TGCAGCGTTGTAGTCGGTGCTGAAGCTTTCTTT.